The 5 T cell receptor beta chains reported below all come from one sample, sequenced in a study of T cell responses to AZD1222 COVID-19 vaccine. Assay used: immunoSEQ multiplex PCR; TCRdb lists only in-frame clones, some missing. The sample contains more than 150,000 clones, approximately 92% of which appear only once. The sample was peripheral blood, taken on day 0 of AZD1222 vaccination. The receptors stem from an adult in good health.

The V call is TRBV24-1, the J call TRBJ1-5; the D is unclear. The CDR3 length is 14 residues. Looked up from germline, CDR1 is KGHDR and CDR2 is SFDVKD. The V and J ends lost 3 bases and 4 bases respectively, with 9 bases between them. CDR3 in DNA: TGTGCCACCAGTGATGCAGGTGAAAATCAGCCCCAGCATTTT. Translation gives CATSDAGENQPQHF.

This clone is a singleton in its sample. The chain couples TRBV7-6 to TRBJ2-7, with 9 nucleotides matching TRBD2. CDR1 and CDR2 from the germline V gene are SGHVS and FNYEAQ. V lost 4 bases, J lost 5 bases, and 6 bases stayed unmatched. CDR3 length equals 14 residues. In DNA form, the CDR3 reads TGTGCCAGCAGCTCAGGGGCGGGAGGGCACGAGCAGTACTTC. Its translation is CASSSGAGGHEQYF.

The chain links TRBV4-1 to TRBJ1-5; 8 bases match TRBD1. J was trimmed by 5 bases and V by 0 bases; bases with no gene match: 3. This CDR3 is built from 15 residues. Germline assignment: CDR1 MGHRA and CDR2 YSYEKL. The DNA for the CDR3 is TGCGCCAGCAGCCAAGAAGACAGGGGACATCAGCCCCAGCATTTT. It translates to CASSQEDRGHQPQHF.

V is TRBV27 and J is TRBJ1-1, with 9 bases aligning to TRBD1. Per germline, CDR1 MNHEY and CDR2 SMNVEV (reference sequence). Trimming cost V 6 bases and J 6 bases; bases outside gene matches: 11. This CDR3 region has 15 residues. This chain's CDR3 is CASSQLTGGAAEAFF. The CDR3 region has the DNA TGTGCCAGCAGCCAATTAACAGGGGGCGCGGCTGAAGCTTTCTTT.

The V call is TRBV4-1, the J call TRBJ1-2; D gene uncertain. The CDR3 is made up of 13 amino acids. Germline CDR1 reads MGHRA; CDR2 reads YSYEKL. V lost 0 bases to trimming and J lost 4 bases, with 6 bases between them. The CDR3 region has the DNA TGCGCCAGCAGCCAAGATACAGCCTATGGCTACACCTTC. Translated: CASSQDTAYGYTF.